This T cell receptor (beta chain) was sequenced for a study of blood T cell repertoires in COVID-19. For the study at large: The study drew acute and convalescent COVID-19 samples from the United States, Italy and Spain. In each case, the material was cDNA or gDNA derived from T cells, B-cell-depleted T cells, or PBMCs.

Only a few counts were recorded for this clone. The V end lost 2 bases, the J end lost 1 base, and 5 bases lay between the germline ends. The length of the CDR3 is 13 residues. Germline-derived CDR1 and CDR2 are SGHDN and FVKESK. Per the authors' pipeline: Reference gene primer amplification in the assay estimated nucleated cell counts. Profiling relied on immunoSEQ multiplex PCR, and the TCRdb table lists in-frame clones only, not all of them. The V and J calls and the clone size are those of that table, but D and trimming were determined from the DNA. The table lists 50,000 or so clones, more than 75% of them singletons.

V is TRBV14 and J is TRBJ1-1; D unresolved. What was sequenced was peripheral blood. This TCR was sampled from a woman between 55 and 75 years old with acute or convalescent COVID-19. In nucleotides, the CDR3 is TGTGCCAGCAGCCAAACAGCGAACACTGAAGCTTTCTTT. Its protein is CASSQTANTEAFF. The full variable domain, its missing parts supplied by reference TRBV14 and TRBJ1-1, is EAGVTQFPSHSVIEKGQTVTLRCDPISGHDNLYWYRRVMGKEIKFLLHFVKESKQDESGMPNNRFLAERTGGTYSTLKVQPAELEDSGVYFCASSQTANTEAFFGQGTRLTVV.